This T cell receptor (beta chain) was obtained from a study of CD8 T cells in ankylosing spondylitis. The TCR beta libraries were generated through quantitative 5'-RACE incorporating molecular barcodes. TCRdb reprocessed the 5' RACE reads via MiXCR and lists one record per CDR3 protein. The sample lists 200,000 to 250,000 distinct CDR3 sequences; roughly 10% were seen once. This clonotype was seen a handful of times. Losses at the gene ends were 4 bases for V and 5 bases for J; bases not matched to a gene: 6. CDR1 and CDR2 (germline): LGHDT, YNNKEL (reference sequence). The CDR3 spans 15 residues. The clonotype originates from a male donor with ankylosing spondylitis or in good health (not recorded which). J is TRBJ2-7 and V is TRBV3-1; 12 bases fit TRBD2. Sequencing was carried out using blood, either unsorted or a sorted T cell fraction (not recorded which). CDR3 bases: TGTGCCAGCAGCCCCTCTAGCGGGAGGGCCGACGAGCAGTACTTC. Amino acids: CASSPSSGRADEQYF.